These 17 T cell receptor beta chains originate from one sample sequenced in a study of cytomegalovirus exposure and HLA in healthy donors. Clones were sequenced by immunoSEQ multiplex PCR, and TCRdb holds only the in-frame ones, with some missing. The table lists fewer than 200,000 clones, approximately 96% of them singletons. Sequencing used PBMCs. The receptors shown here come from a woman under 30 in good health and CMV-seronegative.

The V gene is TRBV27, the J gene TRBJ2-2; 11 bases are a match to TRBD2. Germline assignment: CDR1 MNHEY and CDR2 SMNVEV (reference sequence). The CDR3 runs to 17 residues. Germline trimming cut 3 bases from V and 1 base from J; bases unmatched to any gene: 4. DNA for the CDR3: TGTGCCAGCAGTTTCTGGCTAGCGGGGGGGAACACCGGGGAGCTGTTTTTT. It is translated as CASSFWLAGGNTGELFF.

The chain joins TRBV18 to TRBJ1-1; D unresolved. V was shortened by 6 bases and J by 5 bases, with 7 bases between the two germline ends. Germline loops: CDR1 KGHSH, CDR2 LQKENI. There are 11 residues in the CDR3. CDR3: CASSAETEAFF. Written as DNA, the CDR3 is TGTGCCAGCTCCGCAGAAACTGAAGCTTTCTTT.

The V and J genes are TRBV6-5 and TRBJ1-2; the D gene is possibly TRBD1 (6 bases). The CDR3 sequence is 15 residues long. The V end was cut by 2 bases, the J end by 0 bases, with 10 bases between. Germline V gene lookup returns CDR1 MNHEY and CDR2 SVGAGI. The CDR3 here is CASSYTDRANYGYTF. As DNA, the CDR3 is TGTGCCAGCAGTTACACGGACAGAGCTAACTATGGCTACACCTTC.

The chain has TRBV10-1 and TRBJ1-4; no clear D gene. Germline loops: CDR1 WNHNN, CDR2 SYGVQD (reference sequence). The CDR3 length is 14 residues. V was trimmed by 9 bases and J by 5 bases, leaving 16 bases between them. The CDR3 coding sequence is TGCGCCAGAGTCTTATGGAAGAGGAATGAAAAACTGTTTTTT. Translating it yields CARVLWKRNEKLFF.

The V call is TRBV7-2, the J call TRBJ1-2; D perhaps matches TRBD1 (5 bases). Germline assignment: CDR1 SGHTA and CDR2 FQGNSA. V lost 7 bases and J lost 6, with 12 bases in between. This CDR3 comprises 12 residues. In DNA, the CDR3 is TGTGCCAGCACCCTAGACAGCCATGGCTACACCTTC. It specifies CASTLDSHGYTF.

Here the CDR3 DNA reads TGTGCCAGCAGCACCACAGGGGACGCTCTCAATCAGCCCCAGCATTTT. It specifies CASSTTGDALNQPQHF. The rearrangement uses TRBV7-9 and TRBJ1-5; 7 positions match TRBD1. Germline V gives CDR1 SEHNR, CDR2 FQNEAQ (reference sequence). Losses at the gene ends were 5 bases for V and 3 bases for J; bases not matched to a gene: 10. This CDR3 is 16 amino acids long.

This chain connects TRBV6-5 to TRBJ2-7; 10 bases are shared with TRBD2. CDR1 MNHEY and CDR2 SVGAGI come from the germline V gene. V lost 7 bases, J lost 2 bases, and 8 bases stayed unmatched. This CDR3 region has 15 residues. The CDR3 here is CASKGGSGGAYEQYF. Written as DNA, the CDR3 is TGTGCCAGCAAGGGCGGGAGCGGGGGGGCCTACGAGCAGTACTTC.

The chain's CDR3 is CASSFEGWGEKLFF. The DNA of the CDR3 is TGTGCCAGCAGTTTTGAGGGTTGGGGTGAAAAACTGTTTTTT. The genes are TRBV2 and TRBJ1-4; no firm D call. The CDR3 length is 14 residues. Trimming took off 5 bases at V and 7 bases at J, with 14 bases between the two ends. The germline V gene has CDR1 SNHLY and CDR2 FYNNEI.

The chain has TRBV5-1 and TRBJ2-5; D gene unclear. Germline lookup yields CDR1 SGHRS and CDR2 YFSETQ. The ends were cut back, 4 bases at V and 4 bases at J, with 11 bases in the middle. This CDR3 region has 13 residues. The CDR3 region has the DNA TGCGCCAGCAGCAACGGAGTGGTAGAGACCCAGTACTTC. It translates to CASSNGVVETQYF.

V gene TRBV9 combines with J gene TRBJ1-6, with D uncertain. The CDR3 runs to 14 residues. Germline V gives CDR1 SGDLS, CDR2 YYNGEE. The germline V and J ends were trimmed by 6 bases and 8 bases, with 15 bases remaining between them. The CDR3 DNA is TGTGCCAGCACCGTGGGCGACAACTATTCACCCCTCCACTTT. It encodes CASTVGDNYSPLHF.

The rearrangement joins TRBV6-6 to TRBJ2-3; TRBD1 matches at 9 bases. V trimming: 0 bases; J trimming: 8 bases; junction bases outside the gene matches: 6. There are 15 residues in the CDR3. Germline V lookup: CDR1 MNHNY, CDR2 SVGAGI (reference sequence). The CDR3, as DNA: TGTGCCAGCAGTTACTCTCCGGGACAGGGAGGTACGCAGTATTTT. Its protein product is CASSYSPGQGGTQYF.

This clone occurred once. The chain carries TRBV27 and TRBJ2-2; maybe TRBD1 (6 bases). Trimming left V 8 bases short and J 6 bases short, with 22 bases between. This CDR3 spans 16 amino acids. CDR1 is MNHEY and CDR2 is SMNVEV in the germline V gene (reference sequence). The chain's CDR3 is CASSFATGLDAGELFF. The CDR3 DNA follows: TGTGCCAGCTCATTCGCCACAGGGTTAGATGCCGGGGAGCTGTTTTTT.

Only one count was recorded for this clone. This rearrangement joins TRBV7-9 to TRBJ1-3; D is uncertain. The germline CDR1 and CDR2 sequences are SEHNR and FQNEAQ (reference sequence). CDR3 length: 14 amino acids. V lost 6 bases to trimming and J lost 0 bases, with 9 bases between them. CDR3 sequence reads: CASRSPTSGNTIYF. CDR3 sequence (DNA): TGTGCCAGCAGATCACCTACCTCTGGAAACACCATATATTTT.

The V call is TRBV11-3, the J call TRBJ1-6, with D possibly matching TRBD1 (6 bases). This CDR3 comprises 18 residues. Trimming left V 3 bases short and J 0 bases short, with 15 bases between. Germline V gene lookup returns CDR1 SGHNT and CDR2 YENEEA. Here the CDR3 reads CASSFDRPLSSYNSPLHF. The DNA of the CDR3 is TGTGCCAGCAGCTTCGACAGGCCGTTAAGCTCCTATAATTCACCCCTCCACTTT.

The CDR3 DNA reads as TGCAGTGCCAAGACAGTCTACGAGCAGTACTTC. Translated: CSAKTVYEQYF. V gene TRBV20-1 combines with J gene TRBJ2-7, with D possibly TRBD1 on 5 matching bases. Trimming shortened V by 6 bases and J by 3 bases, and 9 bases separated the two germline ends. CDR3 length: 11 residues. CDR1 DFQATT and CDR2 SNEGSKA come from the germline V gene (reference sequence).

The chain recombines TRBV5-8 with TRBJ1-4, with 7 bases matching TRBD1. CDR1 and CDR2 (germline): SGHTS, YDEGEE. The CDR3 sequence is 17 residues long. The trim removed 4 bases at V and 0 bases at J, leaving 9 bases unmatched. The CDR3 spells CASSPGQPFATNEKLFF. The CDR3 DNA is TGTGCCAGCAGCCCGGGACAGCCATTTGCAACTAATGAAAAACTGTTTTTT.

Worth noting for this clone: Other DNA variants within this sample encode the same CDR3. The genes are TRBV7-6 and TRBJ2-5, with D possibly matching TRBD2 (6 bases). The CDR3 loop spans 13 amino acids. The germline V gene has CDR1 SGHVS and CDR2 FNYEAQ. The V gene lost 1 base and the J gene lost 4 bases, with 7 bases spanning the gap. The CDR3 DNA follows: TGTGCCAGCAGCTTAGTCGGGGGAGAGACCCAGTACTTC. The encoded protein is CASSLVGGETQYF.